This TCR beta chain was profiled in a study of T cell responses to AZD1222 COVID-19 vaccine. This CDR3 is built from 16 residues. V lost 3 bases, J lost 2 bases, and 14 bases lay in between. Germline loops: CDR1 LGHDT, CDR2 YNNKEL (reference sequence). Broader study findings: Donors were largely white British and mainly female; clonal diversity was possibly underestimated. Vaccine-related CD4 TCRs covered spike, predominating at 160-218 and 743-854. Spike-specific TCR breadth and depth went up after people got two AZD1222 doses.

For this clone: Its antigen is not identified.

Second-dose timings of about 4 or about 12 weeks were pooled. Only in-frame clones appear in the TCRdb table, and some are missing; sequencing was by immunoSEQ multiplex PCR. Of roughly 120,000 clones in the sample, 75% to 90% are singletons; the top ten hold approximately 4.7%. This sample comprised peripheral blood, obtained 28 days after the second AZD1222 dose. The clonotype comes from an adult who received the AZD1222 COVID-19 vaccine. The chain links TRBV3-1 (or the pseudogene TRBV3-2) to TRBJ1-5; D perhaps matches TRBD1 (5 bases). Here the CDR3 DNA reads TGTGCCAGCAGCCAGATCCAGGGAGGGGGCAATCAGCCCCAGCATTTT. Translating gives CASSQIQGGGNQPQHF.